These 17 T cell receptor beta chains originate from one sample sequenced in a study of cytomegalovirus exposure and HLA in healthy donors. PCR primers comprised 60 Vbeta and 13 Jbeta primers. This table comes from immunoSEQ multiplex PCR, and its TCRdb copy is limited to in-frame clones, with some not included. The table lists more than 100,000 clones, 66% of them singletons. The sequencing sample was made of PBMCs. The receptors were sampled from a man aged 18 to 30 in good health and CMV-seronegative.

In DNA, the CDR3 is TGTGCCAGCAGTTTATCGATTTTTCTAGCGGGAGGTAACACCGGGGAGCTGTTTTTT. Its protein product is CASSLSIFLAGGNTGELFF. The chain has TRBV27 and TRBJ2-2; 11 nucleotides agree with TRBD2. V lost 0 bases and J lost 2; bases outside the gene matches: 8. CDR1 and CDR2 (germline): MNHEY, SMNVEV (reference sequence). The CDR3 length is 19 residues.

The chain is built from TRBV9 and TRBJ1-1; 7 bases fit TRBD1. Germline V gene lookup returns CDR1 SGDLS and CDR2 YYNGEE. V lost 0 bases, J lost 3 bases, and 5 bases stayed unmatched. This CDR3 spans 15 amino acids. This CDR3 reads CASSVVRQGDTEAFF. CDR3 in DNA: TGTGCCAGCAGCGTAGTGAGGCAGGGGGACACTGAAGCTTTCTTT. Full variable domain (missing parts from reference TRBV9 and TRBJ1-1): DSGVTQTPKHLITATGQRVTLRCSPRSGDLSVYWYQQSLDQGLQFLIQYYNGEERAKGNILERFSAQQFPDLHSELNLSSLELGDSALYFCASSVVRQGDTEAFFGQGTRLTVV.

This clone was seen a few times. CDR3 sequence (DNA): TGCGCCAGCATCCCACCTTGGACTAGCGGGGTCTACAATGAGCAGTTCTTC. Its translation: CASIPPWTSGVYNEQFF. This rearrangement joins TRBV5-1 to TRBJ2-1; 12 nucleotides align to TRBD2. The germline CDR1 and CDR2 sequences are SGHRS and YFSETQ. V dropped 6 bases and J dropped 3; count of bases not matched to a gene: 10. This CDR3 is built from 17 residues.

The chain carries TRBV5-4 and TRBJ1-6, with 7 nucleotides matching TRBD1. V shed 6 bases, J shed 7 bases, and the junction held 4 bases outside the gene matches. CDR3 size: 13 residues. Germline CDR1 reads SGHNT; CDR2 reads YYREEE (reference sequence). DNA of the CDR3: TGTGCCAGCACCAGGGACAGCAATTCACCCCTCCACTTT. This gives the protein CASTRDSNSPLHF.

This clone was seen only once. Sequence at one end of the junction differs from germline and may be a read error. The rearrangement joins TRBV2 to TRBJ1-2; 7 nucleotides line up with TRBD1. The CDR3 length is 15 residues. CDR1 and CDR2 (germline): SNHLY, FYNNEI. CDR3 sequence: CASRVTGPANYGYIF. The CDR3 nucleotides read TGTGCCAGCAGGGTGACAGGGCCAGCTAACTATGGCTACATCTTC.

The V call is TRBV10-1, the J call TRBJ2-1; D perhaps matches TRBD1 (6 bases). V was trimmed by 10 bases and J by 9 bases, leaving 10 bases between them. The length of the CDR3 is 10 residues. From germline, CDR1 is WNHNN and CDR2 SYGVQD (reference sequence). CDR3 sequence reads: CAITGFEQFF. Here the CDR3 DNA reads TGCGCCATTACAGGGTTTGAGCAGTTCTTC.

The chain joins TRBV11-3 to TRBJ2-5; the D gene is possibly TRBD2 (5 bases). Trimming shortened V by 3 bases and J by 5 bases, and 10 bases separated the two germline ends. The CDR3 is made up of 13 amino acids. Germline values: CDR1 SGHNT, CDR2 YENEEA. This chain's CDR3 is CASSFSELETQYF. CDR3 nucleotides: TGTGCCAGCAGCTTTAGCGAATTGGAGACCCAGTACTTC.

The gene calls are TRBV5-1 and TRBJ2-7; TRBD1 might be the D (6 bases). This CDR3 spans 15 amino acids. Germline V lookup: CDR1 SGHRS, CDR2 YFSETQ. The ends were cut back, 4 bases at V and 0 bases at J, with 14 bases in the middle. CDR3 sequence reads: CASSLPDRSSYEQYF. The CDR3 DNA follows: TGCGCCAGCAGCCTCCCAGACAGGAGCTCCTACGAGCAGTACTTC.

The V call is TRBV5-1, the J call TRBJ2-2; no definite D call. The ends were cut back, 4 bases at V and 5 bases at J, with 9 bases in the middle. This CDR3 has 13 residues. CDR1 is SGHRS and CDR2 is YFSETQ in the germline V gene. The CDR3 DNA sequence: TGCGCCAGCAGCCTCAAGAGGACCGGGGAGCTGTTTTTT. Translated: CASSLKRTGELFF.

The V gene is TRBV6-1, the J gene TRBJ2-7; TRBD2 is a possible D gene (5 bases). The length of the CDR3 is 13 residues. V was cut by 6 bases and J by 3 bases, with 12 bases left in between. CDR1 and CDR2 from the germline V gene are MNHNS and SASEGT. CDR3 bases: TGTGCCAGCAGCGCGGAGAGCGGCTACGAGCAGTACTTC. It codes for CASSAESGYEQYF.

This clone was seen only once. The chain has TRBV28 and TRBJ1-3; weak D call: TRBD1 (5 bases). Germline CDR1 reads MDHEN; CDR2 reads SYDVKM. V was shortened by 4 bases and J by 0 bases, with 16 bases between the two germline ends. There are 17 residues in the CDR3. The DNA for the CDR3 is TGTGCCAGCAGTTCCCAAAGGGGCCACCCCTCTGGAAACACCATATATTTT. This translates into CASSSQRGHPSGNTIYF.

The chain is built from TRBV19 and TRBJ1-1; possible D gene TRBD1, 6 bases. This CDR3 comprises 16 residues. Trimming removed 3 bases from V and 2 bases from J, with 16 bases in between. The germline V gene encodes CDR1 LNHDA and CDR2 SQIVND (reference sequence). The CDR3 bases are TGTGCCAGTAGTATCGGGGGGACATCCCCAAACACTGAAGCTTTCTTT. Its protein product is CASSIGGTSPNTEAFF.

The sample holds a few counts of this clone. J is TRBJ1-2 and V is TRBV6-6; maybe TRBD1 (6 bases). CDR1 MNHNY and CDR2 SVGAGI come from the germline V gene (reference sequence). The CDR3 loop spans 13 amino acids. The germline V and J ends were trimmed by 5 bases and 4 bases, with 11 bases remaining between them. The DNA of the CDR3 is TGTGCCAGCAGTAGGACAGTGAGCTATGGCTACACCTTC. It yields the protein CASSRTVSYGYTF.

The chain is built from TRBV4-3 and TRBJ2-4; D possibly corresponds to TRBD1 (5 bases). The germline gives CDR1 LGHNA, CDR2 YSLEER. Trimming pared 0 bases from V and 9 bases from J, leaving 15 bases between. The CDR3 has 15 residues. Here the CDR3 DNA reads TGCGCCAGCAGCCAAGAACCCAGGGCCCCCGTCATTCAGTACTTC. Translated, it gives CASSQEPRAPVIQYF.

This clone was found a few times. The V gene is TRBV6-1, the J gene TRBJ1-1; D gene uncertain. Trimming took 2 bases from V and 5 from J, leaving 15 bases between them. The CDR3 runs to 15 residues. Germline loops: CDR1 MNHNS, CDR2 SASEGT. DNA of the CDR3: TGTGCCAGCAGTGAAAACCCATTCGCGGAGACTGAAGCTTTCTTT. This sequence encodes CASSENPFAETEAFF.

The gene calls are TRBV18 and TRBJ2-5; D perhaps matches TRBD1 (6 bases). Germline CDR1 KGHSH, CDR2 LQKENI. V lost 0 bases and J 7 bases, leaving 12 bases between the germline ends. The CDR3 runs 14 residues. CDR3 in DNA: TGTGCCAGCTCACCACCGGGGGCAGGGAGGACCCAGTACTTC. Protein product: CASSPPGAGRTQYF.

This chain joins TRBV6-5 and TRBJ2-7; 8 bases map to TRBD1. From germline, CDR1 is MNHEY and CDR2 SVGAGI. J was trimmed by 3 bases and V by 5 bases; bases with no gene match: 9. This CDR3 is 15 amino acids long. The CDR3 loop is CASSTGQANFYEQYF. The CDR3 DNA sequence: TGTGCCAGCAGTACGGGACAGGCTAACTTCTACGAGCAGTACTTC.